Described below is a single T cell receptor beta chain sequence and its context. What it binds is unknown. This record belongs to a study of OX40 agonist ivuxolimab in advanced cancers. Study-level information: Patients were infused with ivuxolimab every 2 weeks at 0.01 to 10 mg/kg. A mean age of roughly 62 years, range about 23 to 90, was recorded, and approximately 79% were male.

Study-wide results and limits: Low normalized T-cell clonal expansion was also seen in some nonresponders.

The table came from immunoSEQ multiplex PCR; TCRdb's copy has only in-frame clones and leaves some out. The sample has 100,000 or so clones; less than 90% are singletons. From germline, CDR1 is KGHSH and CDR2 LQKENI. V trimming: 3 bases; J trimming: 4 bases; junction bases outside the gene matches: 8. CDR3 length: 18 amino acids. This sequence originates from an adult with an advanced solid tumor such as melanoma, head and neck, liver or kidney cancer. V usage is TRBV18 and J usage is TRBJ1-6; 11 nucleotides match TRBD1. The source was CD4+ or CD8+ T cells sorted from blood, collected in a trial of the OX40 agonist ivuxolimab. Here the CDR3 DNA reads TGTGCCAGCTCACCCTCGGACAGGGGGCTTGGGTATAATTCACCCCTCCACTTT. Translating gives CASSPSDRGLGYNSPLHF.